The 28 T cell receptor beta chains reported below all come from one sample, sequenced in a study of shared clonotypes between healthy human individuals. The naive CD8 fraction comprised CD45RO-negative cells positively selected for CCR7 and excluded terminally differentiated effector memory CD45RA+ cells. Only in-frame clones appear in the TCRdb table, and some are missing; sequencing was by immunoSEQ multiplex PCR. This repertoire shows about 1.9 million clones, roughly 93% found once; its top ten account for approximately 1.7%. The specimen was naive CD8+ T cells from PBMCs. These TCRs come from a man younger than 35 in good health. Some clones in this sample may be carry-over from other donors' samples.

The V gene is TRBV13, the J gene TRBJ1-2; D is undetermined. Trimming stripped 5 bases from V and 2 bases from J, with 15 bases between. CDR1 is PRHDT and CDR2 is FYEKMQ in the germline V gene (reference sequence). This CDR3 comprises 15 residues. The CDR3 loop is CASSPEMRTNYGYTF. The CDR3 nucleotides read TGTGCCAGCAGCCCCGAAATGCGCACAAACTATGGCTACACCTTC.

The CDR3 loop is CASSQGTAKERYTF. The CDR3 bases are TGTGCCAGCAGCCAAGGGACAGCAAAAGAGAGGTACACCTTC. The chain couples TRBV14 to TRBJ1-2; tentatively, D is TRBD1 (6 bases). V dropped 1 base and J dropped 11 bases, with 17 bases sitting between them. Germline loops: CDR1 SGHDN, CDR2 FVKESK. The CDR3 spans 14 residues.

This clone was counted a few times. The chain carries TRBV30 and TRBJ1-1; perhaps TRBD1 as D (6 bases). Germline V gene data show CDR1 as GTSNPN and CDR2 as SVGIG (reference sequence). The germline V and J ends were trimmed by 2 bases and 5 bases, with 15 bases remaining between them. The length of the CDR3 is 14 residues. The CDR3 nucleotides read TGTGCCTGGAGTTATGGGGGCGAGTTGACTGAAGCTTTCTTT. Its translation is CAWSYGGELTEAFF.

The V and J genes are TRBV29-1 and TRBJ1-2, with D perhaps TRBD1 (6 bases). CDR1 SQVTM and CDR2 ANQGSEA come from the germline V gene. With 5 bases removed from V and 7 bases from J, the gap between germline ends came to 14 bases. The CDR3 is made up of 12 amino acids. The CDR3 nucleotides read TGCAGCGTTTCAGGGGAGGGTTCTGGCTACACCTTC. As protein: CSVSGEGSGYTF.

This chain joins TRBV5-4 and TRBJ2-3, with no clear D. The CDR3 is 14 residues long. V dropped 4 bases and J dropped 3 bases, with 12 bases sitting between them. Germline CDR1 reads SGHNT; CDR2 reads YYREEE (reference sequence). The CDR3: CASSPSASTDTQYF. In DNA form, the CDR3 reads TGTGCCAGCAGCCCCTCAGCGAGTACAGATACGCAGTATTTT. The whole variable domain, filled in from reference TRBV5-4 and TRBJ2-3, reads ETGVTQSPTHLIKTRGQQVTLRCSSQSGHNTVSWYQQALGQGPQFIFQYYREEENGRGNFPPRFSGLQFPNYSSELNVNALELDDSALYLCASSPSASTDTQYFGPGTRLTVL.

The chain couples TRBV10-3 to TRBJ2-7; no definite D call. Trimming took off 0 bases at V and 0 bases at J, with 15 bases between the two ends. Germline CDR1 and CDR2: ENHRY and SYGVKD. The CDR3 has 17 amino acids. CDR3 loop: CAISESILRLPSYEQYF. The CDR3 DNA reads as TGTGCCATCAGTGAGTCGATATTGCGCCTACCCTCCTACGAGCAGTACTTC.

The rearrangement links TRBV6-1 to TRBJ1-1, with a weak D call TRBD1 (6 bases). CDR1 is MNHNS and CDR2 is SASEGT in the germline V gene. The germline V and J ends were trimmed by 2 bases and 0 bases, with 10 bases remaining between them. This CDR3 contains 15 residues. In DNA, the CDR3 is TGTGCCAGCAGTGAAATAGCAGGGGTGAACACTGAAGCTTTCTTT. It translates to CASSEIAGVNTEAFF.

The chain carries TRBV7-9 and TRBJ2-1; 12 bases align to TRBD2. The CDR3 extends over 17 amino acids. CDR1 and CDR2 from the germline V gene are SEHNR and FQNEAQ (reference sequence). Losses at the gene ends were 6 bases for V and 6 bases for J; bases not matched to a gene: 12. CDR3 region: CASSPRTSGIPSNEQFF. DNA of the CDR3: TGTGCCAGCAGTCCCCGGACTAGCGGGATCCCGAGCAATGAGCAGTTCTTC.

This clone has a single count. This rearrangement joins TRBV7-9 to TRBJ2-3; no clear D gene. Trimming cost V 0 bases and J 2 bases, with 12 bases left between them. The CDR3 has 16 residues. Germline CDR1 reads SEHNR; CDR2 reads FQNEAQ (reference sequence). The CDR3 reads CASSLALGQDTDTQYF. The CDR3 DNA reads as TGTGCCAGCAGCTTAGCCTTAGGTCAAGACACAGATACGCAGTATTTT.

This clone was detected a few times. The V gene is TRBV27, the J gene TRBJ1-1; the D is unclear. V dropped 2 bases and J dropped 7 bases, with 11 bases sitting between them. CDR3 length: 13 amino acids. Germline V gives CDR1 MNHEY, CDR2 SMNVEV (reference sequence). CDR3 in DNA: TGTGCCAGCAGTTTAACGTCAGGTGATGAAGCTTTCTTT. It specifies CASSLTSGDEAFF.

The CDR3 nucleotides are TGCAGCGTGTCCAAGGGGGGTATAGGCGGCGAGCAGTACTTC. Translated, it gives CSVSKGGIGGEQYF. The rearrangement links TRBV29-1 to TRBJ2-5; the D call may be TRBD1 or TRBD2 (6 bases each). The DNA end is more similar to TRBJ2-7, so the J call may be wrong. The CDR3 is 14 amino acids. The germline CDR1 and CDR2 sequences are SQVTM and ANQGSEA.

In this sample, this clone turned up a few times. This rearrangement joins TRBV27 to TRBJ1-1; 7 nucleotides align to TRBD1. With V trimmed by 6 bases and J by 7 bases, 5 bases remained unmatched. CDR3 length equals 12 residues. Germline loops: CDR1 MNHEY, CDR2 SMNVEV (reference sequence). CDR3 sequence: CASRKTGFEAFF. The CDR3 DNA reads TGTGCCAGCAGGAAGACAGGGTTTGAAGCTTTCTTT.

Of note for this clone: Distinct nucleotide sequences in the sample also encode this CDR3. V is TRBV7-8 and J is TRBJ2-2; D is perhaps TRBD2 (5 bases). This CDR3 comprises 15 residues. With 2 bases removed from V and 1 base from J, the gap between germline ends came to 8 bases. CDR1 is SGHVS and CDR2 is FQNEAQ in the germline V gene. CDR3 coding DNA: TGTGCCAGCAGCTTACGGACTCTGAACACCGGGGAGCTGTTTTTT. Encoded protein: CASSLRTLNTGELFF.

This clone appeared once. The chain combines TRBV9 with TRBJ2-7, with TRBD2 matching 9 bases. Looked up from germline, CDR1 is SGDLS and CDR2 is YYNGEE. The CDR3 has 17 residues. The V segment lost 0 bases and the J segment 0 bases; nucleotides outside the gene matches: 7. CDR3 sequence (DNA): TGTGCCAGCAGCGTAGGGGAAAGTAGCGGGAGCTCCTACGAGCAGTACTTC. It translates to CASSVGESSGSSYEQYF. Drawing the rest from reference TRBV9 and TRBJ2-7, the complete variable domain is DSGVTQTPKHLITATGQRVTLRCSPRSGDLSVYWYQQSLDQGLQFLIQYYNGEERAKGNILERFSAQQFPDLHSELNLSSLELGDSALYFCASSVGESSGSSYEQYFGPGTRLTVT.

The chain is built from TRBV15 and TRBJ2-7; either TRBD1 or TRBD2 may fit D (5 bases each). The CDR3 loop spans 18 amino acids. Deletions cut 2 bases from V and 2 bases from J, with 22 bases between. CDR1 and CDR2 (germline): LNHNV, YYDKDF (reference sequence). Here the CDR3 reads CATSRSLTPGPGTYEQYF. CDR3 bases: TGTGCCACCAGCAGATCCCTTACCCCGGGACCAGGGACCTACGAGCAGTACTTC.

The chain uses TRBV19 and TRBJ2-1; 7 positions agree with TRBD2. V was pared by 6 bases and J by 1 base, with 6 bases of the junction left unmatched. Germline V gives CDR1 LNHDA, CDR2 SQIVND (reference sequence). CDR3 length: 15 residues. The CDR3 nucleotides are TGTGCCAGTAGCCACCTAGCGGATTCCTACAATGAGCAGTTCTTC. It yields the protein CASSHLADSYNEQFF.

V usage is TRBV7-9 and J usage is TRBJ1-6, with D tentatively TRBD1 (5 bases). V was pared by 1 base and J by 11 bases, with 12 bases between. In germline, CDR1 is SEHNR, CDR2 FQNEAQ (reference sequence). This CDR3 contains 14 residues. The CDR3 region has the DNA TGTGCCAGCAGCTTAGGGCAGGGAGGAACACCCCTCCACTTT. This encodes CASSLGQGGTPLHF.

The chain combines TRBV4-3 with TRBJ1-3; D is undetermined. V shed 2 bases and J shed 0 bases, with 20 bases lying between them. Germline lookup yields CDR1 LGHNA and CDR2 YSLEER. The CDR3 has 19 residues. This CDR3 reads CASSQSPPGPESSGNTIYF. CDR3 nucleotides: TGCGCCAGCAGCCAATCGCCTCCGGGCCCTGAGAGCTCTGGAAACACCATATATTTT.

This chain links TRBV29-1 with TRBJ2-5, with a weak D call TRBD1 (8 bases). This CDR3 region has 13 residues. V lost 7 bases and J 7 bases, leaving 19 bases between the germline ends. In germline, CDR1 is SQVTM, CDR2 ANQGSEA. The CDR3 is CSAGNRGGATQYF. In nucleotides, the CDR3 is TGCAGCGCCGGGAACAGGGGGGGGGCGACCCAGTACTTC.

CDR3 loop: CASNSGFTDTQYF. In DNA, the CDR3 is TGTGCCAGCAATAGCGGTTTCACAGATACGCAGTATTTT. V gene TRBV6-6 combines with J gene TRBJ2-3, with a tentative D call TRBD2 (6 bases). CDR3 length: 13 amino acids. From germline, CDR1 is MNHNY and CDR2 SVGAGI (reference sequence). The germline V and J ends were trimmed by 7 bases and 2 bases, with 10 bases remaining between them.

This clone was seen just once. V is TRBV7-3 and J is TRBJ2-5; no reliable D call. The CDR3 runs to 16 residues. V was cut by 0 bases and J by 3 bases, with 14 bases left in between. Per germline, CDR1 SGHTA and CDR2 FQGTGA. The CDR3 nucleotides are TGTGCCAGCAGCTTAACGGGTGGAGACTCTAAAGAGACCCAGTACTTC. It is translated as CASSLTGGDSKETQYF.

The chain has TRBV19 and TRBJ1-1; a possible D gene is TRBD1 (5 bases). The CDR3 runs to 14 residues. Trimming pared 7 bases from V and 5 bases from J, leaving 17 bases between. Looked up from germline, CDR1 is LNHDA and CDR2 is SQIVND (reference sequence). CDR3 in amino acids: CASNGGVVGTEAFF. In nucleotides, the CDR3 is TGTGCCAGTAACGGAGGGGTTGTGGGGACTGAAGCTTTCTTT.

Of note for this clone: Other nucleotide sequences in the sample specify the same CDR3. V is TRBV7-9 and J is TRBJ2-7; 7 bases are shared with TRBD2. The V gene end was trimmed by 3 bases and the J gene end by 6 bases; junction bases not matched to a gene: 5. Germline lookup yields CDR1 SEHNR and CDR2 FQNEAQ (reference sequence). This CDR3 is built from 13 residues. The CDR3 coding sequence is TGTGCCAGCAGCTTGGGAGGGCTCAGCGAGCAGTACTTC. The encoded protein is CASSLGGLSEQYF.

This chain connects TRBV27 to TRBJ2-1; D remains unclear. The V gene lost 2 bases and the J gene lost 10 bases, with 15 bases spanning the gap. CDR3 length: 14 amino acids. Germline-derived CDR1 and CDR2 are MNHEY and SMNVEV (reference sequence). The CDR3 coding sequence is TGTGCCAGCAGTTTAGTTGGCTCTACCGGGGAGCAGTTCTTC. It encodes CASSLVGSTGEQFF.

The rearrangement links TRBV2 to TRBJ2-7; D is unclear. This CDR3 has 15 amino acids. Germline CDR1 is SNHLY and CDR2 is FYNNEI. V was trimmed by 3 bases and J by 5 bases, leaving 17 bases between them. The CDR3 DNA reads as TGTGCCAGCAGTGACGGTCGTGGGATTAGTCACGAGCAGTACTTC. This codes for CASSDGRGISHEQYF.

This chain connects TRBV7-8 to TRBJ1-1; weak D call: TRBD1 (5 bases). V lost 3 bases to trimming and J lost 1 base, with 6 bases between them. There are 13 residues in the CDR3. Germline V gene data show CDR1 as SGHVS and CDR2 as FQNEAQ. The CDR3 region is CASSFTGNTEAFF. CDR3 nucleotides: TGTGCCAGCAGCTTTACAGGGAACACTGAAGCTTTCTTT.

The rearrangement joins TRBV6-6 to TRBJ2-7; 11 nucleotides align to TRBD1. Germline V gives CDR1 MNHNY, CDR2 SVGAGI (reference sequence). Trimming removed 0 bases from V and 6 bases from J; junction bases left unmatched: 4. The CDR3 runs 15 residues. The CDR3 region has the DNA TGTGCCAGCAGTTACTCTGGGACAGGGGGTGGCGAGCAGTACTTC. Its protein is CASSYSGTGGGEQYF.

Worth noting for this clone: Other DNA sequences in this specimen translate into the identical CDR3. V is TRBV9 and J is TRBJ2-5; D is uncertain. Trimming left V 0 bases short and J 2 bases short, with 8 bases between. CDR1 SGDLS and CDR2 YYNGEE come from the germline V gene. The CDR3 loop spans 14 amino acids. The CDR3 DNA sequence: TGTGCCAGCAGCGTAGCCGGAATTCAAGAGACCCAGTACTTC. Translating it yields CASSVAGIQETQYF.